Each of the 32 T cell receptor beta chains below was sequenced from the same sample in a study of shared clonotypes between healthy human individuals. CD45RO negativity and positive selection for CCR7 defined naive CD8 cells, a population that excluded terminally differentiated effector memory CD45RA+ cells. Libraries were prepared by immunoSEQ multiplex PCR; TCRdb keeps only in-frame clonotypes and omits some of them. The sample shows some 630,000 clones, 95% to 96% of them seen only once. Material for sequencing was naive CD8+ T cells sorted from blood. These receptors all stem from a woman aged 25 to 45 in good health.

The chain joins TRBV6-4 to TRBJ2-1; TRBD2 agrees at 7 bases. The CDR3 spans 14 residues. Germline assignment: CDR1 MRHNA and CDR2 SNTAGT. J was trimmed by 5 bases and V by 4 bases; bases with no gene match: 5. The CDR3 DNA is TGTGCCAGCAGTGTGGTAGCGGGTCACAATGAGCAGTTCTTC. Amino acid sequence: CASSVVAGHNEQFF.

The chain has TRBV6-4 and TRBJ2-3, with 7 bases fitting TRBD1. Germline lookup yields CDR1 MRHNA and CDR2 SNTAGT. The CDR3 runs to 17 residues. J was trimmed by 0 bases and V by 0 bases; bases with no gene match: 6. The CDR3 nucleotides read TGTGCCAGCAGTGACTCGGGGGACAGTCTTAGCACAGATACGCAGTATTTT. Its protein is CASSDSGDSLSTDTQYF.

This clone appeared a single time. This sequence joins TRBV28 and TRBJ2-1; D might be TRBD2 (5 bases). Germline V gene lookup returns CDR1 MDHEN and CDR2 SYDVKM. This CDR3 spans 18 amino acids. Trimming cost V 11 bases and J 8 bases, with 34 bases left between them. CDR3 loop: CASRSESREQYPYDEQFF. The CDR3, as DNA: TGTGCCTCCCGATCAGAGTCCCGGGAACAATACCCTTATGATGAGCAGTTCTTC. The whole variable domain, filled in from reference TRBV28 and TRBJ2-1, reads DVKVTQSSRYLVKRTGEKVFLECVQDMDHENMFWYRQDPGLGLRLIYFSYDVKMKEKGDIPEGYSVSREKKERFSLILESASTNQTSMYLCASRSESREQYPYDEQFFGPGTRLTVL.

The V call is TRBV27, the J call TRBJ2-3; 10 bases are a match to TRBD2. The J segment lost 7 bases and the V segment lost 5 bases, leaving 6 bases of the junction unmatched. The CDR3 runs 14 residues. Germline V gives CDR1 MNHEY, CDR2 SMNVEV (reference sequence). CDR3 sequence (DNA): TGTGCCAGCAGTCCAGGACTAGCGGAGTATACGCAGTATTTT. Its translation: CASSPGLAEYTQYF.

The chain's CDR3 is CASSPGGRRSYNEQFF. The CDR3 DNA is TGTGCCAGCAGCCCAGGAGGACGCCGCTCCTACAATGAGCAGTTCTTC. The genes are TRBV11-2 and TRBJ2-1; D possibly corresponds to TRBD2 (5 bases). The germline gives CDR1 SGHAT, CDR2 FQNNGV. This CDR3 region has 16 residues. V was trimmed by 5 bases and J by 0 bases, leaving 14 bases between them.

This clone was counted once. The chain uses TRBV4-1 and TRBJ1-1; D is perhaps TRBD1 (6 bases). Germline CDR1 MGHRA, CDR2 YSYEKL. With 0 bases removed from V and 4 bases from J, the gap between germline ends came to 15 bases. CDR3 length: 16 amino acids. In DNA form, the CDR3 reads TGCGCCAGCAGCCAAGATCCGGGGGCGATTTTCACTGAAGCTTTCTTT. It translates to CASSQDPGAIFTEAFF.

The CDR3 loop reads CASSLESAGELFF. CDR3 coding DNA: TGTGCCAGCAGCTTGGAAAGTGCCGGGGAGCTGTTTTTT. The chain uses TRBV5-8 and TRBJ2-2; the D is unclear. Trimming stripped 0 bases from V and 6 bases from J, with 6 bases between. CDR1 SGHTS and CDR2 YDEGEE come from the germline V gene. The CDR3 consists of 13 residues.

This chain uses TRBV5-1 with TRBJ2-1, with D perhaps TRBD2 (5 bases). The CDR3 spans 16 residues. The V gene's germline CDR1 is SGHRS and CDR2 YFSETQ. V lost 5 bases and J 8 bases, leaving 23 bases between the germline ends. The CDR3 is CASRTTGRNLADEQFF. CDR3 bases: TGCGCCAGCAGAACAACGGGAAGGAACCTCGCGGATGAGCAGTTCTTC. The variable domain in full, completed from reference TRBV5-1 and TRBJ2-1, reads KAGVTQTPRYLIKTRGQQVTLSCSPISGHRSVSWYQQTPGQGLQFLFEYFSETQRNKGNFPGRFSGRQFSNSRSEMNVSTLELGDSALYLCASRTTGRNLADEQFFGPGTRLTVL.

The CDR3 DNA reads TGTGCCAGCAGTGTTGAGGGTAGCCTGGCGTTCTTC. Protein product: CASSVEGSLAFF. The rearrangement uses TRBV2 and TRBJ2-1; a weak D match, TRBD2 (5 bases). Per the germline V gene, CDR1 is SNHLY and CDR2 is FYNNEI. There are 12 residues in the CDR3. The V end was cut by 4 bases, the J end by 15 bases, with 16 bases between.

This rearrangement joins TRBV5-5 to TRBJ1-1; unclear D gene. Trimming pared 4 bases from V and 2 bases from J, leaving 9 bases between. Germline V lookup: CDR1 SGHKS, CDR2 YYEKEE (reference sequence). This CDR3 spans 13 amino acids. Here the CDR3 reads CASSLTDNTEAFF. The CDR3 bases are TGTGCCAGCAGCCTTACAGATAACACTGAAGCTTTCTTT.

The chain employs TRBV7-3 and TRBJ2-2; D might be TRBD1 or TRBD2, each matching 5 bases. CDR1 and CDR2 (germline): SGHTA, FQGTGA. The V gene lost 5 bases and the J gene lost 7 bases, with 8 bases spanning the gap. CDR3 length: 12 amino acids. The CDR3, as DNA: TGTGCCAGCAGCACTAGGGGCGGGGAGCTGTTTTTT. Its translation: CASSTRGGELFF. Full variable domain (remainder filled in from reference TRBV7-3 and TRBJ2-2): GAGVSQTPSNKVTEKGKYVELRCDPISGHTALYWYRQSLGQGPEFLIYFQGTGAADDSGLPNDRFFAVRPEGSVSTLKIQRTERGDSAVYLCASSTRGGELFFGEGSRLTVL.

Of note for this clone: Other nucleotide sequences in the sample specify the same CDR3. V and J are TRBV29-1 and TRBJ1-2, with 8 bases identical to TRBD1. Unmatched junction bases numbered 0, after V lost 4 bases and J lost 2 bases. CDR1 is SQVTM, CDR2 ANQGSEA, per germline. The CDR3 extends over 12 amino acids. The CDR3 loop is CSVGTGNYGYTF. The CDR3 DNA reads as TGCAGCGTTGGGACAGGGAACTATGGCTACACCTTC.

This clone was recorded only once. The chain combines TRBV5-1 with TRBJ1-1; D not resolved. Germline V lookup: CDR1 SGHRS, CDR2 YFSETQ. The CDR3 has 13 amino acids. V lost 4 bases, J lost 6 bases, and 13 bases lay in between. This CDR3 is CASSHGRGAEAFF. DNA for the CDR3: TGCGCCAGCAGCCACGGACGGGGAGCTGAAGCTTTCTTT.

V and J are TRBV27 and TRBJ1-1, with D hard to call. Trimming took 4 bases from V and 10 from J, leaving 10 bases between them. Germline V gives CDR1 MNHEY, CDR2 SMNVEV (reference sequence). The length of the CDR3 is 11 residues. The CDR3 spells CASSSWKGAFF. CDR3 bases: TGTGCCAGCAGTTCCTGGAAAGGAGCTTTCTTT.

The chain carries TRBV7-8 and TRBJ2-5; no definite D call. Trimming left V 7 bases short and J 0 bases short, with 6 bases between. The CDR3 is made up of 12 amino acids. Germline V gives CDR1 SGHVS, CDR2 FQNEAQ. The CDR3 sequence: CASIHNQETQYF. The CDR3 DNA reads TGTGCCAGCATTCACAACCAAGAGACCCAGTACTTC.

V usage is TRBV19 and J usage is TRBJ1-2, with TRBD1 matching 7 bases. The ends lost 1 base at V and 8 bases at J; junction bases unmatched: 4. Germline values: CDR1 LNHDA, CDR2 SQIVND (reference sequence). This CDR3 is built from 13 residues. In DNA, the CDR3 is TGTGCCAGTAGTATAGCCCCGGACAGGGGCTACACCTTC. It encodes CASSIAPDRGYTF.

Concerning this clone: Other nucleotide sequences in the sample specify the same CDR3. V usage is TRBV9 and J usage is TRBJ2-7, with D unclear. Per germline, CDR1 SGDLS and CDR2 YYNGEE. This CDR3 comprises 14 residues. Trimming cost V 0 bases and J 0 bases, with 7 bases left between them. The CDR3 sequence: CASSVGRSSYEQYF. The CDR3 DNA reads TGTGCCAGCAGCGTAGGCAGGAGCTCCTACGAGCAGTACTTC.

The chain carries TRBV5-5 and TRBJ2-7, with D perhaps being TRBD1 or TRBD2 (5 bases each). The germline CDR1 and CDR2 sequences are SGHKS and YYEKEE (reference sequence). The CDR3 length is 14 residues. Trimming left V 0 bases short and J 6 bases short, with 13 bases between. This chain's CDR3 is CASSLGTGRGEQYF. Here the CDR3 DNA reads TGTGCCAGCAGCTTGGGGACGGGGCGCGGCGAGCAGTACTTC.

The chain carries TRBV18 and TRBJ1-5; no reliable D call. This CDR3 region has 19 residues. Per germline, CDR1 KGHSH and CDR2 LQKENI. Trimming cost V 3 bases and J 0 bases, with 21 bases left between them. CDR3 protein: CASSPRFASGDPSNQPQHF. The CDR3 DNA is TGTGCCAGCTCACCCAGGTTTGCATCGGGCGATCCTAGCAATCAGCCCCAGCATTTT.

This chain connects TRBV2 to TRBJ2-1, with 7 bases aligning to TRBD1. The CDR3 spans 11 residues. Per germline, CDR1 SNHLY and CDR2 FYNNEI. Trimming at V came to 6 bases and at J to 9 bases, leaving 2 bases not matched to a gene. CDR3 amino acids: CASSDRVEQFF. CDR3 bases: TGTGCCAGCAGCGACAGGGTTGAGCAGTTCTTC.

This sequence joins TRBV7-2 and TRBJ2-5, with unresolved D. Looked up from germline, CDR1 is SGHTA and CDR2 is FQGNSA. This CDR3 comprises 12 residues. V lost 1 base and J lost 5, with 5 bases in between. CDR3 DNA: TGTGCCAGCAGCTTAGGTACGGAGACCCAGTACTTC. It is translated as CASSLGTETQYF.

The V and J genes are TRBV10-3 and TRBJ2-7; D gene ambiguous. Germline assignment: CDR1 ENHRY and CDR2 SYGVKD. V was trimmed by 2 bases and J by 5 bases, leaving 7 bases between them. This CDR3 region has 12 residues. As DNA, the CDR3 is TGTGCCATCAGTGAGGCGGACCACGAGCAGTACTTC. Translation gives CAISEADHEQYF.

This chain links TRBV13 with TRBJ1-1; D not resolved. The CDR3 runs to 12 residues. Germline V gene lookup returns CDR1 PRHDT and CDR2 FYEKMQ (reference sequence). Trimming removed 4 bases at V and 5 bases at J, with 8 bases between. CDR3 in DNA: TGTGCCAGCAGCTCCGGGTGGACTGAAGCTTTCTTT. Translated, it gives CASSSGWTEAFF.

The chain employs TRBV11-2 and TRBJ2-7; D may be TRBD1 (7 bases). The germline V gene has CDR1 SGHAT and CDR2 FQNNGV. The V and J ends lost 4 bases and 2 bases respectively, with 15 bases between them. This CDR3 comprises 15 residues. The CDR3: CASSYADRRAYEQYF. The CDR3 nucleotides are TGTGCCAGCAGCTATGCGGACAGGAGGGCCTACGAGCAGTACTTC.

V is TRBV7-9 and J is TRBJ2-7, with 9 nucleotides matching TRBD1. The CDR3 extends over 15 amino acids. CDR1 and CDR2 (germline): SEHNR, FQNEAQ (reference sequence). V shed 0 bases, J shed 7 bases, and the junction held 7 bases outside the gene matches. The CDR3 coding sequence is TGTGCCAGCAGCTTAGCGGACAGGGGAACCTGGGAGCAGTACTTC. Protein sequence: CASSLADRGTWEQYF.

This chain joins TRBV5-6 and TRBJ1-2, with D perhaps TRBD1 (5 bases). The CDR3 length is 13 residues. Per germline, CDR1 SGHDT and CDR2 YYEEEE. The ends were cut back, 4 bases at V and 6 bases at J, with 13 bases in the middle. CDR3 protein: CASSPRAFHGYTF. For the CDR3, the DNA is TGTGCCAGCAGCCCCAGGGCCTTTCATGGCTACACCTTC.

As DNA, the CDR3 is TGTGCCAGCAGCCCTGAAGGGAATAGGGAGACCCAGTACTTC. Translation: CASSPEGNRETQYF. The rearrangement joins TRBV5-4 to TRBJ2-5; D is unresolved. The CDR3 is 14 residues long. Germline V gene data show CDR1 as SGHNT and CDR2 as YYREEE (reference sequence). Trimming stripped 4 bases from V and 5 bases from J, with 15 bases between.

The genes are TRBV2 and TRBJ2-1; D gene unclear. This CDR3 contains 14 residues. Trimming shortened V by 7 bases and J by 0 bases, and 10 bases separated the two germline ends. Per the germline V gene, CDR1 is SNHLY and CDR2 is FYNNEI. The CDR3 coding sequence is TGTGCCAGCACGAGCTCTAGCTCCTACAATGAGCAGTTCTTC. It codes for CASTSSSSYNEQFF.

This chain uses TRBV5-6 with TRBJ2-1, with D unclear. Germline CDR1 is SGHDT and CDR2 is YYEEEE. V was pared by 0 bases and J by 0 bases, with 10 bases between. This CDR3 contains 16 residues. DNA of the CDR3: TGTGCCAGCAGCTTGGTTGGTGGCAACTCCTACAATGAGCAGTTCTTC. Residues: CASSLVGGNSYNEQFF.

The chain has TRBV5-6 and TRBJ2-7, with TRBD1 as a possible D gene (5 bases). Trimming removed 3 bases at V and 5 bases at J, with 12 bases between. The germline V gene has CDR1 SGHDT and CDR2 YYEEEE. The CDR3 spans 13 residues. For the CDR3, the DNA is TGTGCCAGCAGCTCACAAGGGGCGGACGAGCAGTACTTC. Its protein is CASSSQGADEQYF.

This rearrangement joins TRBV25-1 to TRBJ1-5; 9 nucleotides line up with TRBD1. Losses at the gene ends were 2 bases for V and 7 bases for J; bases not matched to a gene: 3. This CDR3 has 14 residues. Germline CDR1 MGHDK, CDR2 SYGVNS. The CDR3 DNA is TGTGCCAGCAGTGAAACAGGGGGCTGGCAGCCCCAGCATTTT. Its protein product is CASSETGGWQPQHF.

This chain links TRBV5-8 with TRBJ1-1, with D possibly being TRBD1 (5 bases). Germline lookup yields CDR1 SGHTS and CDR2 YDEGEE. Trimming removed 0 bases at V and 0 bases at J, with 9 bases between. CDR3 length: 15 residues. CDR3 in amino acids: CASSLAPTVNTEAFF. The CDR3, as DNA: TGTGCCAGCAGCTTGGCCCCGACAGTGAACACTGAAGCTTTCTTT.